Listed below are T cell receptor beta chains from one sample, sequenced in a study of vaccination and CD4 T cells after COVID-19. No antigens are known for them. Using its own MiXCR run on the PCR reads, TCRdb lists one record per CDR3 protein. The data hold about 21,000 distinct CDR3 sequences, with about 60% observed a single time. The sample taken for sequencing was CD4+ T cells from blood, cultured in vitro. The receptor source for this set is a human donor who had recovered from COVID-19. CDR3s include the opening cysteine and the closing phenylalanine or tryptophan. Each record gives: J gene, CDR3 length, V gene, clone size, D gene, CDR3 protein, CDR3 DNA. The D gene is left open where the match is weak. A row's size may be missing; if present it is once, few, many or a size class.

j_call: TRBJ2-7
cdr3_length: 14
v_call: TRBV6-2/TRBV6-3
clone_size: -
d_call: TRBD2
cdr3_aa: CASSLAGTEYEQYF
cdr3_nt: TGTGCCAGCAGCTTAGCGGGGACCGAGTACGAGCAGTACTTC

j_call: TRBJ1-4
cdr3_length: 14
v_call: TRBV6-1
clone_size: -
d_call: -
cdr3_aa: CASRLPATNEKLFF
cdr3_nt: TGTGCCAGTCGTCTTCCTGCAACTAATGAAAAACTGTTTTTT

j_call: TRBJ1-3
cdr3_length: 10
v_call: TRBV30
clone_size: -
d_call: -
cdr3_aa: CAWGQGTIYF
cdr3_nt: TGTGCCTGGGGCCAGGGCACCATATATTTT

j_call: TRBJ1-6
cdr3_length: 15
v_call: TRBV5-4
clone_size: -
d_call: -
cdr3_aa: CASSLGDRNHSPLYF
cdr3_nt: TGTGCCAGCAGCTTGGGTGACAGGAACCATTCACCCCTCTACTTT

j_call: TRBJ1-5
cdr3_length: 15
v_call: TRBV20-1
clone_size: few
d_call: -
cdr3_aa: CSATLGGEGNQPQHF
cdr3_nt: TGCAGTGCCACCTTGGGGGGGGAGGGCAATCAGCCCCAGCATTTT

j_call: TRBJ2-5
cdr3_length: 15
v_call: TRBV6-5
clone_size: -
d_call: -
cdr3_aa: CASSLQQAHQETQYF
cdr3_nt: TGTGCCAGCAGTTTACAACAGGCCCACCAAGAGACCCAGTACTTC

j_call: TRBJ2-1
cdr3_length: 14
v_call: TRBV11-2
clone_size: -
d_call: TRBD1
cdr3_aa: CASSLARGQVEQFF
cdr3_nt: TGTGCCAGCAGCTTAGCCCGAGGACAGGTTGAGCAGTTCTTC

j_call: TRBJ2-2
cdr3_length: 14
v_call: TRBV27
clone_size: once
d_call: -
cdr3_aa: CASSLGTHPGELFF
cdr3_nt: TGTGCCAGCAGTTTAGGTACCCACCCCGGGGAGCTGTTTTTT

j_call: TRBJ2-1
cdr3_length: 15
v_call: TRBV7-8
clone_size: once
d_call: -
cdr3_aa: CASSLAGPSYNEQFF
cdr3_nt: TGTGCCAGCAGCTTAGCAGGCCCCTCCTACAATGAGCAGTTCTTC

j_call: TRBJ2-5
cdr3_length: 15
v_call: TRBV7-2
clone_size: -
d_call: -
cdr3_aa: CASSSNQGWQETQYF
cdr3_nt: TGTGCCAGCAGCTCTAATCAGGGGTGGCAAGAGACCCAGTACTTC

j_call: TRBJ1-1
cdr3_length: 14
v_call: TRBV19
clone_size: -
d_call: -
cdr3_aa: CASSRGGSETEAFF
cdr3_nt: TGTGCCAGTAGTCGAGGGGGGTCAGAGACTGAAGCTTTCTTT

j_call: TRBJ1-1
cdr3_length: 17
v_call: TRBV6-5
clone_size: -
d_call: -
cdr3_aa: CASSYSSASSRNTEAFF
cdr3_nt: TGTGCCAGCAGTTACTCCTCTGCCAGCTCAAGAAACACTGAAGCTTTCTTT

j_call: TRBJ2-7
cdr3_length: 13
v_call: TRBV12-3/TRBV12-4
clone_size: -
d_call: TRBD2
cdr3_aa: CASSRGGSYEQYF
cdr3_nt: TGTGCCAGCAGCCGCGGGGGCTCCTACGAGCAGTACTTC

j_call: TRBJ2-2
cdr3_length: 15
v_call: TRBV7-2
clone_size: -
d_call: TRBD2
cdr3_aa: CASSGSSGSPGELFF
cdr3_nt: TGTGCCAGCAGCGGTTCTAGCGGGAGCCCCGGGGAGCTGTTTTTT

j_call: TRBJ2-2
cdr3_length: 16
v_call: TRBV6-1
clone_size: few
d_call: TRBD2
cdr3_aa: CASSRRLAGDAGELFF
cdr3_nt: TGTGCCAGCAGTCGCCGACTAGCGGGAGATGCCGGGGAGCTGTTTTTT

j_call: TRBJ2-6
cdr3_length: 16
v_call: TRBV9
clone_size: -
d_call: -
cdr3_aa: CASSVGFAIGANVLTF
cdr3_nt: TGTGCCAGCAGCGTAGGTTTTGCGATTGGGGCCAACGTCCTGACTTTC

j_call: TRBJ2-7
cdr3_length: 16
v_call: TRBV28
clone_size: -
d_call: TRBD1
cdr3_aa: CASSSPGQGSSYEQYF
cdr3_nt: TGTGCCAGCAGTTCCCCTGGACAGGGGAGCTCCTACGAGCAGTACTTC

j_call: TRBJ1-2
cdr3_length: 14
v_call: TRBV20-1
clone_size: few
d_call: -
cdr3_aa: CSARNAEAYYGYTF
cdr3_nt: TGCAGTGCTAGGAACGCAGAGGCGTACTATGGCTACACCTTC

j_call: TRBJ2-5
cdr3_length: 13
v_call: TRBV20-1
clone_size: -
d_call: -
cdr3_aa: CSARVPGQETQYF
cdr3_nt: TGCAGTGCTAGAGTACCCGGCCAAGAGACCCAGTACTTC

j_call: TRBJ1-2
cdr3_length: 15
v_call: TRBV4-3
clone_size: medium-sized
d_call: -
cdr3_aa: CASSHFAGGIYGYTF
cdr3_nt: TGCGCCAGCAGCCATTTTGCAGGCGGGATCTATGGCTACACCTTC

j_call: TRBJ2-1
cdr3_length: 16
v_call: TRBV7-2
clone_size: -
d_call: -
cdr3_aa: CASSPAPPQGANEQFF
cdr3_nt: TGTGCCAGCAGCCCCGCTCCGCCGCAGGGTGCGAATGAGCAGTTCTTC

j_call: TRBJ2-7
cdr3_length: 13
v_call: TRBV19
clone_size: medium-sized
d_call: -
cdr3_aa: CASMGETPVEQYF
cdr3_nt: TGTGCCAGTATGGGGGAGACGCCGGTCGAGCAGTACTTC

j_call: TRBJ2-3
cdr3_length: 17
v_call: TRBV10-1
clone_size: -
d_call: TRBD2
cdr3_aa: CASSEFEGAGGPDTQYF
cdr3_nt: TGCGCCAGCAGTGAGTTCGAAGGCGCGGGAGGGCCAGATACGCAGTATTTT

j_call: TRBJ1-1
cdr3_length: 14
v_call: TRBV12-2
clone_size: -
d_call: -
cdr3_aa: CASRFRKATPEAFF
cdr3_nt: TGTGCAAGTCGCTTTAGAAAAGCTACGCCCGAAGCTTTCTTT

j_call: TRBJ2-1
cdr3_length: 15
v_call: TRBV7-3
clone_size: few
d_call: -
cdr3_aa: CASSRLGTQYNEQFF
cdr3_nt: TGTGCCAGCAGCCGGTTGGGGACACAGTACAATGAGCAGTTCTTC

j_call: TRBJ1-1
cdr3_length: 14
v_call: TRBV28
clone_size: -
d_call: -
cdr3_aa: CASRAALGDTEAFF
cdr3_nt: TGTGCCAGCAGAGCTGCTTTGGGGGACACTGAAGCTTTCTTT

j_call: TRBJ2-5
cdr3_length: 15
v_call: TRBV20-1
clone_size: few
d_call: TRBD2
cdr3_aa: CSARGTPREGETQYF
cdr3_nt: TGCAGTGCTAGGGGGACTCCCCGGGAGGGAGAGACCCAGTACTTC

j_call: TRBJ2-7
cdr3_length: 14
v_call: TRBV30
clone_size: -
d_call: TRBD1
cdr3_aa: CAWSVLRGRAEQYF
cdr3_nt: TGTGCCTGGAGTGTACTCAGGGGGCGAGCCGAGCAGTACTTC

j_call: TRBJ2-1
cdr3_length: 14
v_call: TRBV20-1
clone_size: few
d_call: TRBD2
cdr3_aa: CSAPRGSLNNEQFF
cdr3_nt: TGCAGTGCTCCCCGCGGGAGCCTTAACAATGAGCAGTTCTTC

j_call: TRBJ2-5
cdr3_length: 13
v_call: TRBV24-1
clone_size: -
d_call: -
cdr3_aa: CATRDGAQETQYF
cdr3_nt: TGTGCCACCCGGGACGGGGCCCAAGAGACCCAGTACTTC

j_call: TRBJ2-7
cdr3_length: 15
v_call: TRBV20-1
clone_size: -
d_call: TRBD2
cdr3_aa: CSAPTGTSGPYEQYF
cdr3_nt: TGCAGTGCTCCAACCGGGACTAGCGGACCATACGAGCAGTACTTC

j_call: TRBJ1-1
cdr3_length: 13
v_call: TRBV7-9
clone_size: few
d_call: -
cdr3_aa: CASSFAVNTEAFF
cdr3_nt: TGTGCCAGCAGCTTTGCGGTGAACACTGAAGCTTTCTTT

j_call: TRBJ1-1
cdr3_length: 13
v_call: TRBV9
clone_size: -
d_call: -
cdr3_aa: CASSVEGGSEAFF
cdr3_nt: TGTGCCAGCAGCGTAGAAGGAGGTTCTGAAGCTTTCTTT

j_call: TRBJ2-3
cdr3_length: 17
v_call: TRBV24-1
clone_size: -
d_call: TRBD1
cdr3_aa: CATSDSGTAKNTDTQYF
cdr3_nt: TGTGCCACCAGTGATTCCGGGACAGCTAAGAACACAGATACGCAGTATTTT

j_call: TRBJ1-5
cdr3_length: 17
v_call: TRBV19
clone_size: -
d_call: TRBD1
cdr3_aa: CASSSGQGVDGNQPQHF
cdr3_nt: TGTGCCAGTAGCTCGGGACAGGGTGTCGACGGCAATCAGCCCCAGCATTTT

j_call: TRBJ2-2
cdr3_length: 14
v_call: TRBV7-6
clone_size: -
d_call: -
cdr3_aa: CASTLYGNTGELFF
cdr3_nt: TGTGCCAGCACCTTGTATGGGAACACCGGGGAGCTGTTTTTT

j_call: TRBJ1-5
cdr3_length: 15
v_call: TRBV7-8
clone_size: -
d_call: -
cdr3_aa: CASSSVRGNNQPQHF
cdr3_nt: TGTGCCAGCAGCTCTGTTCGGGGGAACAATCAGCCCCAGCATTTT

j_call: TRBJ2-7
cdr3_length: 15
v_call: TRBV28
clone_size: -
d_call: TRBD1
cdr3_aa: CASSLAGTGYYEQYF
cdr3_nt: TGTGCCAGCAGTCTCGCCGGGACAGGGTACTACGAGCAGTACTTC

j_call: TRBJ2-1
cdr3_length: 19
v_call: TRBV10-3
clone_size: -
d_call: TRBD2
cdr3_aa: CAISAWTSASLGGNNEQFF
cdr3_nt: TGTGCCATCAGTGCATGGACTAGCGCTTCACTTGGGGGGAACAATGAGCAGTTCTTC

j_call: TRBJ2-2
cdr3_length: 14
v_call: TRBV20-1
clone_size: -
d_call: -
cdr3_aa: CSALPGRNTGELFF
cdr3_nt: TGCAGTGCGCTGCCGGGACGGAATACCGGGGAGCTGTTTTTT

j_call: TRBJ1-2
cdr3_length: 15
v_call: TRBV2
clone_size: -
d_call: TRBD1
cdr3_aa: CASSQEDRGLGGYTF
cdr3_nt: TGTGCCAGCAGTCAGGAGGACAGGGGGCTCGGTGGCTACACCTTC

j_call: TRBJ2-5
cdr3_length: 15
v_call: TRBV19
clone_size: -
d_call: -
cdr3_aa: CASSLASDFQETQYF
cdr3_nt: TGTGCCAGTAGTTTGGCCAGTGACTTTCAAGAGACCCAGTACTTC

j_call: TRBJ1-1
cdr3_length: 12
v_call: TRBV29-1
clone_size: -
d_call: -
cdr3_aa: CSVEDSYTEAFF
cdr3_nt: TGCAGCGTTGAAGATTCGTACACTGAAGCTTTCTTT

j_call: TRBJ2-1
cdr3_length: 15
v_call: TRBV20-1
clone_size: -
d_call: TRBD2
cdr3_aa: CSATSGLAGANEQFF
cdr3_nt: TGCAGTGCAACCTCGGGACTAGCGGGAGCTAATGAGCAGTTCTTC

j_call: TRBJ1-2
cdr3_length: 15
v_call: TRBV4-1
clone_size: -
d_call: -
cdr3_aa: CASSQVAGVFYGYTF
cdr3_nt: TGCGCCAGCAGCCAAGTGGCGGGGGTCTTCTATGGCTACACCTTC

j_call: TRBJ1-1
cdr3_length: 16
v_call: TRBV4-2
clone_size: -
d_call: -
cdr3_aa: CASSQDSDSLAQVAFF
cdr3_nt: TGTGCCAGCAGCCAAGATAGCGACAGCCTTGCTCAGGTGGCTTTCTTT

j_call: TRBJ1-5
cdr3_length: 15
v_call: TRBV9
clone_size: -
d_call: TRBD1
cdr3_aa: CASSVGTGNDQPQHF
cdr3_nt: TGTGCCAGCAGCGTAGGGACAGGGAATGATCAGCCCCAGCATTTT

j_call: TRBJ2-5
cdr3_length: 16
v_call: TRBV3-1
clone_size: -
d_call: TRBD2
cdr3_aa: CASSKPTAGAEETQYF
cdr3_nt: TGTGCCAGCAGCAAACCGACAGCGGGGGCGGAAGAGACCCAGTACTTC

j_call: TRBJ2-3
cdr3_length: 15
v_call: TRBV25-1
clone_size: -
d_call: TRBD2
cdr3_aa: CASSVAAGVTDTQYF
cdr3_nt: TGTGCCAGCAGTGTGGCAGCGGGAGTCACAGATACGCAGTATTTT

j_call: TRBJ2-1
cdr3_length: 17
v_call: TRBV27
clone_size: -
d_call: -
cdr3_aa: CASSLYVSTSSYNEQFF
cdr3_nt: TGTGCCAGCAGTTTATATGTGAGCACTAGCTCCTACAATGAGCAGTTCTTC

j_call: TRBJ1-6
cdr3_length: 14
v_call: TRBV5-8
clone_size: -
d_call: TRBD1
cdr3_aa: CASSLGTGNSPLHF
cdr3_nt: TGTGCCAGCAGCTTGGGGACAGGAAATTCACCCCTCCACTTT

j_call: TRBJ1-2
cdr3_length: 12
v_call: TRBV18
clone_size: -
d_call: TRBD1
cdr3_aa: CASSPGTDGYTF
cdr3_nt: TGTGCCAGCTCACCAGGGACAGATGGCTACACCTTC

j_call: TRBJ1-5
cdr3_length: 15
v_call: TRBV6-1
clone_size: -
d_call: -
cdr3_aa: CASSPTGRVNQPQHF
cdr3_nt: TGTGCCAGCAGCCCCACCGGCAGGGTAAATCAGCCCCAGCATTTT

j_call: TRBJ2-7
cdr3_length: 12
v_call: TRBV18
clone_size: -
d_call: -
cdr3_aa: CASSSQGNEQYF
cdr3_nt: TGTGCCAGCTCGTCACAGGGAAACGAGCAGTACTTC

j_call: TRBJ1-1
cdr3_length: 18
v_call: TRBV30
clone_size: -
d_call: -
cdr3_aa: CAWRYPPYGGVMNTEAFF
cdr3_nt: TGTGCCTGGAGGTACCCCCCGTATGGAGGCGTGATGAACACTGAAGCTTTCTTT